Described below is a single T cell receptor (beta chain) sequence and its context. This specimen includes other DNA sequences encoding the same CDR3. These data are taken from a study of blood T cell repertoires in COVID-19. For the study at large: Specimens from acute and convalescent COVID-19 originated in the United States, Italy and Spain.

Libraries were prepared by immunoSEQ multiplex PCR; TCRdb keeps only in-frame clonotypes and omits some of them. Of 200,000 to 250,000 clones in the sample, roughly 89% are singletons; the top ten hold about 15%. CDR1 is LNHNV and CDR2 is YYDKDF in the germline V gene (reference sequence). The CDR3 is 14 amino acids. V lost 3 bases to trimming and J lost 1 base, with 7 bases between them. The chain recombines TRBV15 with TRBJ1-5, with a possible D match to TRBD1 (6 bases). This TCR derives from a man younger than 40 who had been exposed to COVID-19. The sample comprised PBMCs or T cells enriched from blood (not recorded which). CDR3 sequence (DNA): TGTGCCACCAGCAGGACAGGAAGCAATCAGCCCCAGCATTTT. Its translation: CATSRTGSNQPQHF.